This T cell receptor beta chain was sequenced in a study of T cell changes during pregnancy in multiple sclerosis. The CDR3 extends over 16 amino acids. After removal of 2 bases from V and 4 bases from J, the junction contained 6 bases not matched to a gene. Germline V gene lookup returns CDR1 MNHNS and CDR2 SASEGT. TCRdb's copy holds only in-frame clones and misses some; the assay was immunoSEQ multiplex PCR. The sample includes around 100,000 clones, almost 95% of them seen just once. The TCR originated in a female donor with multiple sclerosis, enrolled in a pregnancy study. The chain employs TRBV6-1 and TRBJ1-5; the match to TRBD1 covers 9 bases. Material: peripheral blood, obtained after pregnancy. The CDR3 DNA reads TGTGCCAGCAGTGAATACCGGACAGGGGTGAATCAGCCCCAGCATTTT. Its protein is CASSEYRTGVNQPQHF.